Below, 6 T cell receptor beta chains from the same sample are listed, as sequenced in a study of T cell responses to AZD1222 COVID-19 vaccine. Here immunoSEQ multiplex PCR was the method, and the copy in TCRdb shows in-frame clones only, minus some. In the table there are about 150,000 clones, approximately 88% of which are singletons. The specimen comprised peripheral blood, sampled 28 days after the second AZD1222 dose. The receptors come from an adult who received the AZD1222 COVID-19 vaccine.

Of note for this clone: Additional DNA sequences in this sample encode the identical CDR3. The chain employs TRBV5-1 and TRBJ1-1; 12 nucleotides match TRBD1. The length of the CDR3 is 15 residues. Trimming removed 4 bases from V and 2 bases from J; junction bases left unmatched: 3. Germline CDR1 is SGHRS and CDR2 is YFSETQ. The CDR3 region has the DNA TGCGCCAGCAGCCTGGGACAGGGGGCAAACACTGAAGCTTTCTTT. Translated, it gives CASSLGQGANTEAFF.

This rearrangement joins TRBV4-3 to TRBJ2-3; D gene ambiguous. Germline values: CDR1 LGHNA, CDR2 YSLEER. CDR3 length: 15 residues. The V end lost 2 bases, the J end lost 3 bases, and 12 bases lay between the germline ends. As DNA, the CDR3 is TGCGCCAGCAGCCAAAGGGCTCCAGGAACAGATACGCAGTATTTT. The encoded protein is CASSQRAPGTDTQYF.

The chain uses TRBV13 and TRBJ2-5, with no clear D. The V and J ends lost 5 bases and 2 bases respectively, with 3 bases between them. The CDR3 contains 11 residues. Germline CDR1 reads PRHDT; CDR2 reads FYEKMQ (reference sequence). CDR3 residues: CASSPQETQYF. In nucleotides, the CDR3 is TGTGCCAGCAGCCCTCAAGAGACCCAGTACTTC.

CDR3 region: CASSLGSSEAFF. In DNA form, the CDR3 reads TGTGCCAGCAGCTTGGGGAGCTCCGAAGCTTTCTTT. The chain joins TRBV5-4 to TRBJ1-1; no definite D call. Germline assignment: CDR1 SGHNT and CDR2 YYREEE (reference sequence). Between the trimmed V and J ends, which lost 0 bases and 8 bases, there was a span of 8 bases. The length of the CDR3 is 12 residues.

The rearrangement links TRBV11-2 to TRBJ1-2; possible D gene TRBD1, 6 bases. The V gene lost 5 bases and the J gene lost 2 bases, with 18 bases spanning the gap. The V gene's germline CDR1 is SGHAT and CDR2 FQNNGV. This CDR3 spans 16 amino acids. The CDR3 DNA reads as TGTGCCAGCAGCCCGGTCAAGGGGGGGCAAAACTATGGCTACACCTTC. It translates to CASSPVKGGQNYGYTF.

CDR3 in amino acids: CASSLQGSDYEQYF. In DNA, the CDR3 is TGCGCCAGCAGCTTACAGGGGTCCGACTACGAGCAGTACTTC. V usage is TRBV5-1 and J usage is TRBJ2-7, with 7 nucleotides matching TRBD1. The V gene's germline CDR1 is SGHRS and CDR2 YFSETQ. This CDR3 comprises 14 residues. V was clipped by 2 bases and J by 3 bases; unmatched bases: 5.